This TCR beta chain was found in a study of T cells in Graves' hyperthyroidism and ophthalmopathy. Study background: It was at initial diagnosis, before any treatment, that peripheral blood was collected. Study-wide points: Most thyroid clonotypes expanded above 0.001 appeared in blood too.

Diagnoses were made from clinical symptoms, serum measures (thyroxine and TRAb), thyroid ultrasound and orbital computed tomography. Fresh peripheral blood, roughly 9.8 ml of it, supplied the PBMCs. Amplified TCR beta CDR3 regions derived from RNA transcripts. Researchers ran a first-round RT-PCR on the TCR CDR3 using the HTBI primer set. TCRdb redid the calling of the multiplex PCR reads with MiXCR, one entry per CDR3 protein. The sample carries more than 600,000 distinct CDR3 sequences, approximately 16% recorded once. The germline gives CDR1 SGHNT, CDR2 YYREEE (reference sequence). The CDR3 is 16 amino acids. Unmatched junction bases numbered 7, after V lost 4 bases and J lost 3 bases. This clonotype was observed a handful of times. The antigen remains undetermined.

The clonotype comes from a man aged 18 to 35 with Graves' hyperthyroidism. The sequencing sample was made of blood. V and J are TRBV5-4 and TRBJ2-2; 9 nucleotides agree with TRBD2. The CDR3 nucleotides read TGTGCCAGCAGCAGTCTGGTAGCGGGAGACACCGGGGAGCTGTTTTTT. Protein: CASSSLVAGDTGELFF.